Described below is a single T cell receptor beta chain sequence and its context. V lost 4 bases and J lost 2, with 10 bases in between. The CDR3 is made up of 15 amino acids. From germline, CDR1 is SGHKS and CDR2 YYEKEE (reference sequence). The sample belongs to a study of blood T cells in healthy people across ages. Across the study: The capture of about one barcoded beta molecule per two T cells was achieved by template switching.

Primed by a sample-barcoded 5' primer and a J-beta primer mix, a second PCR proceeded for 7 to 11 cycles. TCRdb itself ran the 5' RACE reads through MiXCR, one entry per CDR3 protein. The sample contains approximately 800,000 distinct CDR3 sequences, under 30% of which appear only once. The sample was also reused in another study, on T cells of mothers and their children. That investigation notes: Persistent microchimeric T cell clones were not found at ~100 per million sensitivity.

This clonotype originated in a boy younger than 18 in good health. Material for sequencing was blood. This chain connects TRBV5-5 to TRBJ2-6, with a tentative D call TRBD1 (6 bases). CDR3 nucleotide sequence: TGTGCCAGCAGCGTTAACAGGGCTGGGGCCAACGTCCTGACTTTC. Its protein product is CASSVNRAGANVLTF. Full variable domain (remainder filled in from reference TRBV5-5 and TRBJ2-6): DAGVTQSPTHLIKTRGQQVTLRCSPISGHKSVSWYQQVLGQGPQFIFQYYEKEERGRGNFPDRFSARQFPNYSSELNVNALLLGDSALYLCASSVNRAGANVLTFGAGSRLTVL.